This entry lists 19 T cell receptor beta chains sequenced from one sample in a study of siplizumab effects on memory and regulatory T cells. Sequencing was performed with immunoSEQ multiplex PCR; in TCRdb, only in-frame clones are kept and a portion is missing. The sample shows about 100,000 clones, approximately 94% of them seen only once. Sequencing input: non-Treg CD4+ T cells sorted from blood. These receptors were obtained from a human donor in good health.

The sample holds one count of this clone. The rearrangement joins TRBV11-2 to TRBJ1-2; D unresolved. Germline lookup yields CDR1 SGHAT and CDR2 FQNNGV. The CDR3 sequence is 15 residues long. Trimming left V 0 bases short and J 6 bases short, with 14 bases between. The CDR3 coding sequence is TGTGCCAGCAGCTTAGATATGAACCTGCCCCATGGCTACACCTTC. Protein sequence: CASSLDMNLPHGYTF.

The rearrangement links TRBV11-1 to TRBJ2-6; 8 nucleotides agree with TRBD1. J was trimmed by 1 base and V by 2 bases; bases with no gene match: 10. Per the germline V gene, CDR1 is SGHAT and CDR2 is FQDESV (reference sequence). The CDR3 is 19 residues long. The CDR3 bases are TGTGCCAGCAGCTTAAGCTCCGGACAGGGACCTTCTGGGGCCAACGTCCTGACTTTC. Translation: CASSLSSGQGPSGANVLTF. The whole variable domain, filled in from reference TRBV11-1 and TRBJ2-6, reads EAEVAQSPRYKITEKSQAVAFWCDPISGHATLYWYRQILGQGPELLVQFQDESVVDDSQLPKDRFSAERLKGVDSTLKIQPAELGDSAMYLCASSLSSGQGPSGANVLTFGAGSRLTVL.

The chain employs TRBV18 and TRBJ2-2; 8 nucleotides match TRBD2. From germline, CDR1 is KGHSH and CDR2 LQKENI. V lost 5 bases and J lost 1; bases outside the gene matches: 6. CDR3 length equals 16 residues. CDR3 sequence reads: CASSITTSGNTGELFF. The CDR3 nucleotides read TGTGCCAGCTCAATTACAACTAGCGGGAACACCGGGGAGCTGTTTTTT.

This clone came up once. The V call is TRBV7-3, the J call TRBJ2-1; D is ambiguous. This CDR3 spans 16 amino acids. The germline CDR1 and CDR2 sequences are SGHTA and FQGTGA. The ends were cut back, 5 bases at V and 6 bases at J, with 20 bases in the middle. CDR3 loop: CASSPGFRPLVNEQFF. The CDR3 coding sequence is TGTGCCAGCAGCCCCGGTTTCCGGCCCCTCGTCAATGAGCAGTTCTTC.

The J gene is TRBJ2-7, the V gene TRBV14; TRBD1 matches 8 bases. The length of the CDR3 is 16 residues. Germline CDR1 is SGHDN and CDR2 is FVKESK. V dropped 4 bases and J dropped 0; count of bases not matched to a gene: 8. DNA for the CDR3: TGTGCCAGCAGCCCGCGGGACAGGTCCTTCTCCTACGAGCAGTACTTC. Translated: CASSPRDRSFSYEQYF.

The chain has TRBV7-2 and TRBJ2-3; 8 nucleotides match TRBD2. V trimming: 5 bases; J trimming: 3 bases; junction bases outside the gene matches: 7. Germline loops: CDR1 SGHTA, CDR2 FQGNSA. This CDR3 spans 15 amino acids. The CDR3 DNA is TGTGCCAGCAGCCCCCCGACTAGCGTGACAGATACGCAGTATTTT. It is translated as CASSPPTSVTDTQYF.

The chain links TRBV19 to TRBJ2-7; possibly TRBD1 or TRBD2 for D (5 bases each). CDR1 and CDR2 (germline): LNHDA, SQIVND (reference sequence). The CDR3 extends over 13 amino acids. V was pared by 5 bases and J by 3 bases, with 11 bases between. The CDR3 nucleotides are TGTGCCAGTAGTTTGGGGGAAGTCTACGAGCAGTACTTC. It codes for CASSLGEVYEQYF.

The chain joins TRBV30 to TRBJ2-7; 12 nucleotides agree with TRBD2. The CDR3 has 14 residues. J lost 1 base, V lost 4 bases, and 2 bases had no gene match. Per the germline V gene, CDR1 is GTSNPN and CDR2 is SVGIG (reference sequence). The CDR3: CAWKTSGRSYEQYF. The CDR3 region has the DNA TGTGCCTGGAAAACTAGCGGGAGGTCCTACGAGCAGTACTTC.

Points on this clone: The same CDR3 can be traced to other DNA sequences in this sample. CDR3 residues: CASSLGGNSYEQYF. The DNA of the CDR3 is TGCGCCAGCAGCTTAGGGGGAAACTCCTACGAGCAGTACTTC. The chain is built from TRBV5-1 and TRBJ2-7, with D tentatively TRBD1 (6 bases). The CDR3 is made up of 14 amino acids. V was clipped by 2 bases and J by 0 bases, with 9 bases between them. The V gene's germline CDR1 is SGHRS and CDR2 YFSETQ. The full variable domain, rest sourced from reference TRBV5-1 and TRBJ2-7, is KAGVTQTPRYLIKTRGQQVTLSCSPISGHRSVSWYQQTPGQGLQFLFEYFSETQRNKGNFPGRFSGRQFSNSRSEMNVSTLELGDSALYLCASSLGGNSYEQYFGPGTRLTVT.

J is TRBJ2-1 and V is TRBV6-1; 8 bases align to TRBD2. The CDR3 has 14 residues. CDR1 and CDR2 from the germline V gene are MNHNS and SASEGT. J lost 7 bases, V lost 6 bases, and 8 bases had no gene match. CDR3 nucleotides: TGTGCCAGCAGGATGGGACTAGGGACTAATGAGCAGTTCTTC. Protein sequence: CASRMGLGTNEQFF.

The chain combines TRBV4-1 with TRBJ1-4, with D possibly matching TRBD1 (5 bases). V was trimmed by 0 bases and J by 3 bases, leaving 14 bases between them. The CDR3 contains 17 residues. Germline CDR1 is MGHRA and CDR2 is YSYEKL. The CDR3 region has the DNA TGCGCCAGCAGCCAAGAGATGAGGAGGGGTGCTAATGAAAAACTGTTTTTT. Its protein is CASSQEMRRGANEKLFF.

For the CDR3, the DNA is TGTGCCAGCAGTTTAGGGACTAGCGGGAGGCATAGCTCCTACGAGCAGTACTTC. Protein: CASSLGTSGRHSSYEQYF. This sequence joins TRBV27 and TRBJ2-7; 15 bases agree with TRBD2. V dropped 2 bases and J dropped 0; count of bases not matched to a gene: 5. Germline loops: CDR1 MNHEY, CDR2 SMNVEV (reference sequence). The CDR3 length is 18 residues.

This clone came up once. The chain carries TRBV6-5 and TRBJ2-5; 11 bases align to TRBD2. V gave up 6 bases and J gave up 8 bases; unmatched junction bases: 2. Germline V gives CDR1 MNHEY, CDR2 SVGAGI. This CDR3 spans 12 amino acids. CDR3 sequence: CASRTSGETQYF. The CDR3 nucleotides read TGTGCCAGCAGGACTAGCGGGGAAACCCAGTACTTC.

V usage is TRBV5-4 and J usage is TRBJ2-1; D possibly corresponds to TRBD2 (5 bases). The CDR3 sequence is 15 residues long. The V gene's germline CDR1 is SGHNT and CDR2 YYREEE (reference sequence). V lost 0 bases and J 5 bases, leaving 12 bases between the germline ends. CDR3 DNA sequence: TGTGCCAGCAGCTTGGTGAGGGTCAAGGACAATGAGCAGTTCTTC. Amino acids: CASSLVRVKDNEQFF.

The chain joins TRBV28 to TRBJ2-7; TRBD2 agrees at 11 bases. J lost 6 bases, V lost 6 bases, and 7 bases had no gene match. This CDR3 contains 14 residues. The germline CDR1 and CDR2 sequences are MDHEN and SYDVKM. The chain's CDR3 is CASSPSGRTSEQYF. DNA for the CDR3: TGTGCCAGCAGCCCTAGCGGGAGGACGAGCGAGCAGTACTTC.

The chain carries TRBV14 and TRBJ1-1, with a possible D match to TRBD1 (5 bases). Deletions cut 3 bases from V and 3 bases from J, with 17 bases between. Germline V gene data show CDR1 as SGHDN and CDR2 as FVKESK. The CDR3 loop spans 16 amino acids. Here the CDR3 reads CASSHRYPDRYTEAFF. CDR3 nucleotide sequence: TGTGCCAGCAGCCATCGATACCCCGACAGATACACTGAAGCTTTCTTT. Based on the CDR3 plus reference TRBV14 and TRBJ1-1, the full variable domain is EAGVTQFPSHSVIEKGQTVTLRCDPISGHDNLYWYRRVMGKEIKFLLHFVKESKQDESGMPNNRFLAERTGGTYSTLKVQPAELEDSGVYFCASSHRYPDRYTEAFFGQGTRLTVV.

This chain links TRBV2 with TRBJ1-2; the match to TRBD1 covers 8 bases. V lost 5 bases, J lost 6 bases, and 8 bases stayed unmatched. The CDR3 runs 14 residues. Germline lookup yields CDR1 SNHLY and CDR2 FYNNEI. CDR3 sequence reads: CASSTTGGQDGYTF. Written as DNA, the CDR3 is TGTGCCAGCAGTACTACAGGGGGTCAAGATGGCTACACCTTC.

The CDR3 region is CASSLRTGGPTEQYF. The DNA for the CDR3 is TGTGCCAGCAGCTTACGTACAGGGGGGCCCACCGAGCAGTACTTC. The V gene is TRBV6-1, the J gene TRBJ2-7; 8 bases agree with TRBD1. CDR1 and CDR2 from the germline V gene are MNHNS and SASEGT. Trimming removed 6 bases from V and 6 bases from J; junction bases left unmatched: 13. There are 15 residues in the CDR3.

The gene calls are TRBV6-1 and TRBJ2-7; possible D gene TRBD1, 5 bases. The germline CDR1 and CDR2 sequences are MNHNS and SASEGT. V lost 2 bases and J lost 6, with 8 bases in between. The CDR3 has 12 amino acids. This chain's CDR3 is CASSELGREQYF. CDR3 sequence (DNA): TGTGCCAGCAGTGAATTGGGGCGCGAGCAGTACTTC.